This T cell receptor (beta chain) comes out of a study of T cell clonality in common variable immunodeficiency. General observations from the study: In common variable immunodeficiency, TCR beta chains reportedly carried fewer deletions and N-nucleotide insertions. Patient heterogeneity in the CVID cohort limited correlations between repertoire features and clinical complications.

Data came from immunoSEQ multiplex PCR; TCRdb stores just in-frame clones and leaves some out. The table records 50,000 to 60,000 clones without singletons, the ten largest covering 2% to 2.5%. The CDR3 extends over 13 amino acids. J gave up 6 bases and V 6 bases, and 6 bases lay outside the gene matches. CDR1 is DFQATT and CDR2 is SNEGSKA in the germline V gene (reference sequence). This clone showed up many times. Its target is unknown. The read gets to within 3 residues of the CDR3 end, and the germline J gene fills in the rest. The sequenced sample was peripheral blood mononuclear cells. The clonotype was recovered from a person aged 18 to 69 in good health. The genes are TRBV20-1 and TRBJ2-2; TRBD2 matches 8 bases. The sequenced part of the CDR3 DNA is TGCAGTGCCGCGGGGGGCGTTCCCGGGGAG. Amino acid sequence: CSAAGGVPGE. The full CDR3 is CSAAGGVPGELFF.